This T cell receptor (beta chain) was captured in a study of cytomegalovirus exposure and HLA in healthy donors. The study, taken as a whole, reports: Most subjects' HLA-A and HLA-B alleles were reportedly predicted from TCR beta sequences.

Amplification used 60 Vbeta primers and 13 Jbeta primers. This table comes from immunoSEQ multiplex PCR, and its TCRdb copy is limited to in-frame clones, with some not included. The sample yields more than 85,000 clones, 55% to 80% seen once. About this clone itself: What it binds is not known.

CDR1 and CDR2 from the germline V gene are SGHRS and YFSETQ. This CDR3 spans 18 amino acids. With V trimmed by 1 base and J by 2 bases, 8 bases remained unmatched. This receptor was taken from a female donor in good health and CMV-seronegative. Sequenced sample: PBMCs. The V gene is TRBV5-1, the J gene TRBJ2-2; TRBD2 agrees at 10 bases. CDR3 in amino acids: CASSLPKTSGANTGELFF. The CDR3 DNA sequence: TGCGCCAGCAGCTTGCCCAAAACTAGCGGGGCCAACACCGGGGAGCTGTTTTTT.